Sequencing of this T cell receptor (beta chain) was carried out in a study of beta chain features in type 1 diabetes. Study background: Age, gender and cell yields were similar between patients and healthy donors.

Worth noting for this clone: Its specificity is unknown.

What was sequenced were expressed TCRB transcripts, since all of the isolated RNA had been reverse transcribed. The protocol was immunoSEQ multiplex PCR, while the TCRdb copy is restricted to in-frame clones and leaves out a portion. The sample has 300,000 to 400,000 clones; 9.5% to 10% are singletons. Averaging about 116 mL, one heparinised blood draw came from each individual donor. General study results and limits: Among all four CD4+ subsets, Type 1 diabetes patients had TCRB CDR3s that were moderately but significantly shorter. A potential influence of HLA type upon TCRB rearrangement remained unresolved herein.

Germline V gene sequence: CDR1 LNHDA, CDR2 SQIVND (reference sequence). With V trimmed by 5 bases and J by 6 bases, 7 bases remained unmatched. The CDR3 is 14 amino acids. This TCR was recovered from a man aged 25 to 40 with type 1 diabetes. The chain uses TRBV19 and TRBJ1-2; TRBD1 matches at 9 bases. The sample comprised central memory CD4+ T cells from blood. The CDR3 loop reads CASSRPTGGNGYTF. The CDR3 DNA follows: TGTGCCAGTAGTCGTCCGACAGGGGGGAATGGCTACACCTTC.